This T cell receptor beta chain was sequenced during a study of blood T cell repertoires in COVID-19 (dated by TCRdb to about 2020). Some background on the complete study: Samples covering the acute and convalescent phases of COVID-19 were provided by collaborators in the United States, Italy and Spain. The material from the prospective study consisted of cDNA or gDNA derived from T cells, B-cell-depleted T cells, or PBMCs. Deeply sampled blood TCRbeta repertoires from subjects exposed to, actively infected with, or recovered from COVID-19 were included in the dataset. The repertoires were released in a freely available public database intended as a resource for research on the immune response to SARS-CoV-2. Samples came from the ongoing ImmuneRACE study (first 160 participants) plus 1,254 subjects from 6 global collaborators. The sample metadata nearly always contained a de-identified subject ID, COVID-19 status, age in years and sex. Where available, HLA class I and class II types were taken from metadata supplied by the sample provider and were not determined by assay-based typing. Broader findings and caveats from the paper: Clinical and demographic metadata were provided uncurated, with the amount varying by source and participant.

The immunoSEQ Assay, a bias-controlled multiplex PCR, was used to amplify TCRbeta CDR3 regions from genomic DNA. Under the source paper's analysis protocol: Within the assay, amplification of reference gene primers was used to estimate how many nucleated cells each sample contained. Sequence reads were collapsed and filtered to measure the absolute abundance of every unique TCRbeta CDR3 rearrangement. Productive Simpson clonality was computed per sample as the square root of Simpson's diversity index over productive rearrangements. The source is immuneACCESS, and TCRdb retained only in-frame sequences with V and J called. Part of the clones is not carried over; for the studies checked, unresolved V genes explain less than half of this, and the remainder is unexplained. Clone size and the V and J calls come from that table; the DNA yielded D and trimming. The sample table lists 200,000 to 250,000 clones, more than 85% of them with a count of one. Of the sample, 7.1% falls within the top ten clones.

The cysteine opens and the phenylalanine closes a CDR3 of 16 amino acids. The retained sequence is limited to the CDR3, 48 bases, with the frame set at the first base. Looking up the germline V gene yields CDR1 SGHDN and CDR2 FVKESK. V was cut back by 2 bases and J by 4 bases, leaving a gap of 17 bases between them. The collaborating institutions used their own protocols to collect whole blood in K2EDTA tubes. Collaborator samples were shipped for TCRbeta analysis as frozen whole blood, isolated PBMCs, or DNA extracted from either sample type. Regarding this clone: The antigen it binds to is not known. There are no base qualities to consult, and no much larger clone falls within one base.

The sequence joins TRBV14 to TRBJ1-2; possibly the D gene is TRBD1, per 6 matching bases. The sample taken for sequencing was peripheral blood. The sequence came from a woman aged 65 to 85 with active or convalescent COVID-19. The DNA reads TGTGCCAGCAGCCAAAGAGGGCCGAGGGGGGGCTATGGCTACACCTTC. This translates into CASSQRGPRGGYGYTF.